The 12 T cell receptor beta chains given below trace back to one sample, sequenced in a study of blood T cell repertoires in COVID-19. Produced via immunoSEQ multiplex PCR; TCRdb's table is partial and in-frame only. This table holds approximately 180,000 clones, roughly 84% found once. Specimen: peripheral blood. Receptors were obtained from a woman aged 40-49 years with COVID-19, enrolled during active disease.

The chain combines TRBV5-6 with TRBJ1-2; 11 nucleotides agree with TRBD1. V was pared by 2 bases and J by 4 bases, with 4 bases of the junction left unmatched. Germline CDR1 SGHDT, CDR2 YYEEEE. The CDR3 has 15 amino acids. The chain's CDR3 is CASSLTGTGGYGYTF. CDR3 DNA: TGTGCCAGCAGCTTAACCGGGACAGGGGGCTATGGCTACACCTTC.

CDR3 nucleotides: TGTGCCAGCAGCCAGGGACAGATCACCGGGGAGCTGTTTTTT. Encoded protein: CASSQGQITGELFF. The chain joins TRBV3-1 (or the pseudogene TRBV3-2) to TRBJ2-2; 7 bases match TRBD1. CDR1 LGHDT and CDR2 YNNKEL come from the germline V gene (reference sequence). The CDR3 consists of 14 residues. V trimming: 3 bases; J trimming: 4 bases; junction bases outside the gene matches: 2.

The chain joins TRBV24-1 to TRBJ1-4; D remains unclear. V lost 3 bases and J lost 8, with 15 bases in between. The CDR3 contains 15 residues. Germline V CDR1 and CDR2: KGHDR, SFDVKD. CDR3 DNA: TGTGCCACCAGTGATCCGCGCGGGGTACGGGAAAAACTGTTTTTT. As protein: CATSDPRGVREKLFF.

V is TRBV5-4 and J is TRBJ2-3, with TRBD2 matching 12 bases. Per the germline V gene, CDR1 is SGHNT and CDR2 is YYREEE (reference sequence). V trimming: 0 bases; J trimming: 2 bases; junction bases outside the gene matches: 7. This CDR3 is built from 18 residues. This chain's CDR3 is CASSLATTSGRPTDTQYF. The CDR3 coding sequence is TGTGCCAGCAGCTTGGCCACCACTAGCGGGAGGCCCACAGATACGCAGTATTTT.

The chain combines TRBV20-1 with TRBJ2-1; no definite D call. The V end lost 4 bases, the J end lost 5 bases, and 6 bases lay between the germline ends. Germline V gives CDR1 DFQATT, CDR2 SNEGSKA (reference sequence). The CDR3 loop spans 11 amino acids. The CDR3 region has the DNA TGCAGTGCTACTCTCCACAATGAGCAGTTCTTC. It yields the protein CSATLHNEQFF.

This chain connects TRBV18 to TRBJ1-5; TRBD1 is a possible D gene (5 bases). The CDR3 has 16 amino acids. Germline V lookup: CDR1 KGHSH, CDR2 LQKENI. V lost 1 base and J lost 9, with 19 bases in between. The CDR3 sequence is CASSPRATALGRPQHF. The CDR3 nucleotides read TGTGCCAGCTCACCACGAGCGACAGCCCTAGGAAGGCCCCAGCATTTT.

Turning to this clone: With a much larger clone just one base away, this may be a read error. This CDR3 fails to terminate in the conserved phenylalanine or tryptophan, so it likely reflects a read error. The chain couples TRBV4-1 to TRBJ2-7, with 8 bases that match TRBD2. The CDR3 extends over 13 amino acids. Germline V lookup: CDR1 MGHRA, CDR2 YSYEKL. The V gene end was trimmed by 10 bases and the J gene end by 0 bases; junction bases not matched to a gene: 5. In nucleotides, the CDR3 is TGCGCCACCGCAGCGGGGGCCTCCTACGAGCAGTACCTC. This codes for CATAAGASYEQYL.

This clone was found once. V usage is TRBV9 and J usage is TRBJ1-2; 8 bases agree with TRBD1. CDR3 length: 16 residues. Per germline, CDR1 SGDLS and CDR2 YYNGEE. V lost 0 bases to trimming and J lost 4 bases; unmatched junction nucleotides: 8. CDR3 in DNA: TGTGCCAGCAGCGTAGACCCGGACAGGGACCCCTATGGCTACACCTTC. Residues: CASSVDPDRDPYGYTF.

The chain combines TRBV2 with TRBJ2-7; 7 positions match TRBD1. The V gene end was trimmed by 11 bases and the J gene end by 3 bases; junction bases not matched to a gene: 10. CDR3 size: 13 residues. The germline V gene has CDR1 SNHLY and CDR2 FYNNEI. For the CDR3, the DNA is TGTGCCGGATCCCGGGACAGCGGCTACGAGCAGTACTTC. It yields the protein CAGSRDSGYEQYF.

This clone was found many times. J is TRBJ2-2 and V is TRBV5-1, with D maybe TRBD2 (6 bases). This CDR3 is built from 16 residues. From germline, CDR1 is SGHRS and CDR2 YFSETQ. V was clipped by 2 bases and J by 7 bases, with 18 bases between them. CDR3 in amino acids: CASSFQLAGMGGELFF. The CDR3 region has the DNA TGCGCCAGCAGCTTTCAACTAGCCGGGATGGGCGGGGAGCTGTTTTTT.

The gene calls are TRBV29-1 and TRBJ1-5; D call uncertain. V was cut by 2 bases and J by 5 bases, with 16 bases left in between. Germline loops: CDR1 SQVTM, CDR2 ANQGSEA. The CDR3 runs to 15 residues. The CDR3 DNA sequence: TGCAGCGTTGAACGGGTGAGGAGGGTTTATCAGCCCCAGCATTTT. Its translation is CSVERVRRVYQPQHF.

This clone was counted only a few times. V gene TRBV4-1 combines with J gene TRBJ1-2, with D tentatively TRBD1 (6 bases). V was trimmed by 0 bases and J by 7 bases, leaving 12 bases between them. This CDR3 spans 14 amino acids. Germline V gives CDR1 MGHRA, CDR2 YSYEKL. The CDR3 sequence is CASSQDGGRGGYTF. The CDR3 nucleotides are TGCGCCAGCAGCCAAGATGGGGGCCGGGGTGGCTACACCTTC.